The clone carrying this T cell receptor beta chain has just a few counts. The antigen is not known. Alongside a J-beta primer mix, a sample-barcoded 5' primer served in a second PCR lasting about 7 to 12 cycles. All cDNA molecules were each tagged by a template-switch adaptor with 12 random nucleotides. TCRdb independently ran MiXCR on the 5' RACE reads; one entry per CDR3 protein. The sample has 1,300,000 or so distinct CDR3 sequences; approximately 59% are singletons. The sample is drawn from a study of blood T cells in healthy people across ages. Researchers isolated at least 7 million PBMCs per sample. The germline V gene encodes CDR1 SGHDT and CDR2 YYEEEE. V lost 3 bases, J lost 3 bases, and 6 bases stayed unmatched. The CDR3 is made up of 16 amino acids. Study observations and caveats: TCR beta diversity tracked closely with naive T cell percentage. Age showed a roughly linear inverse relationship with TCR beta diversity per million T cells.

The clonotype originates from a man between 18 and 29 years old in good health. The rearrangement links TRBV5-6 to TRBJ1-4, with TRBD1 matching over 9 bases. Sample: blood. CDR3 DNA sequence: TGTGCCAGCAGCTCACCTCGACAGGGGGCTAATGAAAAACTGTTTTTT. This encodes CASSSPRQGANEKLFF.